A single sample gave rise to the 23 T cell receptor beta chains below, sequenced in a study of STAT5B mutations in CD4+ large granular lymphocyte leukemia. The protocol was immunoSEQ multiplex PCR, while the TCRdb copy is restricted to in-frame clones and leaves out a portion. The table has 5,800 or so clones, 74% seen once. The sequenced sample was PBMCs. These receptors were collected from a woman in her seventies with CD4+ T-cell large granular lymphocyte leukemia.

This clone was seen only a few times. J is TRBJ1-1 and V is TRBV7-6; D might be TRBD1 (6 bases). CDR1 is SGHVS and CDR2 is FNYEAQ in the germline V gene. This CDR3 comprises 17 residues. Trimming removed 0 bases from V and 0 bases from J, with 14 bases in between. This CDR3 is CASSLARGRGMNTEAFF. In DNA, the CDR3 is TGTGCCAGCAGCTTAGCCAGGGGCCGTGGGATGAACACTGAAGCTTTCTTT.

A note on this clone: The junction does not match germline at one end; this may be a read error. The gene calls are TRBV7-2 and TRBJ2-1; D assignment may be TRBD1 or TRBD2 (5 bases each). CDR1 and CDR2 from the germline V gene are SGHTA and FQGNSA. The CDR3 spans 9 residues. Here the CDR3 DNA reads TGTGCCAGCAGTCGTCAGGGACTCTTC. It codes for CASSRQGLF.

The gene calls are TRBV19 and TRBJ1-2; the match to TRBD1 covers 8 bases. Germline assignment: CDR1 LNHDA and CDR2 SQIVND (reference sequence). CDR3 size: 14 residues. With V trimmed by 3 bases and J by 3 bases, 3 bases remained unmatched. CDR3 nucleotide sequence: TGTGCCAGTAGTATGACAGGGGAGGACTATGGCTACACCTTC. Residues: CASSMTGEDYGYTF.

The V call is TRBV9, the J call TRBJ2-2; D is undetermined. CDR3 length: 13 residues. Germline CDR1 reads SGDLS; CDR2 reads YYNGEE. Trimming took off 4 bases at V and 7 bases at J, with 11 bases between the two ends. The CDR3 DNA sequence: TGTGCCAGCAGCCCCTCATTTGGCGGGGAGCTGTTTTTT. This sequence encodes CASSPSFGGELFF.

V gene TRBV19 combines with J gene TRBJ1-1, with 8 bases identical to TRBD1. The J segment lost 0 bases and the V segment lost 10 bases, leaving 4 bases of the junction unmatched. This CDR3 is 13 amino acids long. The germline V gene has CDR1 LNHDA and CDR2 SQIVND (reference sequence). The CDR3 sequence is CATGGPMNTEAFF. In DNA, the CDR3 is TGTGCCACAGGGGGCCCTATGAACACTGAAGCTTTCTTT.

This chain joins TRBV7-9 and TRBJ2-7; tentative D call: TRBD2 (6 bases). Per the germline V gene, CDR1 is SEHNR and CDR2 is FQNEAQ (reference sequence). This CDR3 spans 13 amino acids. V was clipped by 10 bases and J by 9 bases, with 22 bases between them. The chain's CDR3 is CATGAGGEGGQYF. The CDR3 nucleotides read TGTGCCACAGGAGCGGGCGGAGAAGGAGGGCAGTACTTC.

This clone was observed a few times. The chain combines TRBV28 with TRBJ1-1, with unresolved D. Per germline, CDR1 MDHEN and CDR2 SYDVKM. CDR3 length: 13 residues. The ends were cut back, 5 bases at V and 1 base at J, with 8 bases in the middle. CDR3 amino acids: CASSRNRNTEAFF. Here the CDR3 DNA reads TGTGCCAGCAGTCGAAATAGGAACACTGAAGCTTTCTTT.

The chain uses TRBV25-1 and TRBJ2-7; 8 nucleotides align to TRBD1. Germline lookup yields CDR1 MGHDK and CDR2 SYGVNS. Losses at the gene ends were 0 bases for V and 5 bases for J; bases not matched to a gene: 6. CDR3 size: 15 residues. As DNA, the CDR3 is TGTGCCAGCAGTGAATATAGGCAGGGGGCCCACGAGCAGTACTTC. It encodes CASSEYRQGAHEQYF.

This clone was counted once. The chain uses TRBV7-9 and TRBJ1-4; 12 bases agree with TRBD1. The V gene end was trimmed by 4 bases and the J gene end by 8 bases; junction bases not matched to a gene: 11. The CDR3 has 17 residues. Germline assignment: CDR1 SEHNR and CDR2 FQNEAQ (reference sequence). CDR3 DNA sequence: TGTGCCAGCAGCTCCGGGACAGGGGGCCTTGGTGGAGAAAAACTGTTTTTT. This translates into CASSSGTGGLGGEKLFF.

The V and J genes are TRBV19 and TRBJ2-3, with 8 bases matching TRBD2. V lost 1 base and J lost 4; bases outside the gene matches: 10. Germline V gene data show CDR1 as LNHDA and CDR2 as SQIVND (reference sequence). This CDR3 has 17 residues. The CDR3 coding sequence is TGTGCCAGTAGTATAGGGGCCAGCGGGAGTATCCCAGATACGCAGTATTTT. Its protein is CASSIGASGSIPDTQYF. The entire variable domain, with the rest obtained from reference TRBV19 and TRBJ2-3, is as follows: DGGITQSPKYLFRKEGQNVTLSCEQNLNHDAMYWYRQDPGQGLRLIYYSQIVNDFQKGDIAEGYSVSREKKESFPLTVTSAQKNPTAFYLCASSIGASGSIPDTQYFGPGTRLTVL.

The V and J genes are TRBV10-1 and TRBJ2-1; D is unresolved. The V gene's germline CDR1 is WNHNN and CDR2 SYGVQD (reference sequence). The V and J ends lost 4 bases and 3 bases respectively, with 13 bases between them. This CDR3 has 15 amino acids. As DNA, the CDR3 is TGCGCCAGCAGTGCCCGACTCTCCGACTACAATGAGCAGTTCTTC. It translates to CASSARLSDYNEQFF.

The chain joins TRBV27 to TRBJ2-7, with 9 bases aligning to TRBD1. The germline gives CDR1 MNHEY, CDR2 SMNVEV (reference sequence). Trimming cost V 4 bases and J 2 bases; bases outside gene matches: 3. This CDR3 comprises 14 residues. CDR3 region: CASSSRTGAYEQYF. DNA of the CDR3: TGTGCCAGCAGTTCCCGGACAGGGGCCTACGAGCAGTACTTC.

The chain recombines TRBV7-9 with TRBJ2-7, with unresolved D. The CDR3 totals 14 residues. Trimming took off 6 bases at V and 5 bases at J, with 17 bases between the two ends. Germline V lookup: CDR1 SEHNR, CDR2 FQNEAQ (reference sequence). The CDR3 sequence is CASRAETPRDEQYF. In DNA, the CDR3 is TGTGCCAGCAGGGCTGAGACCCCACGGGACGAGCAGTACTTC.

V gene TRBV27 combines with J gene TRBJ1-1; 7 bases align to TRBD1. The V and J ends lost 7 bases and 7 bases, in that order; junction bases with no gene match: 6. Germline V gives CDR1 MNHEY, CDR2 SMNVEV (reference sequence). There are 12 residues in the CDR3. The CDR3 spells CASTPQGGEAFF. CDR3 sequence (DNA): TGTGCCAGCACCCCCCAGGGGGGTGAAGCTTTCTTT.

V and J are TRBV6-1 and TRBJ1-5; the D gene is possibly TRBD1 (6 bases). V was clipped by 2 bases and J by 1 base, with 6 bases between them. Germline V gene data show CDR1 as MNHNS and CDR2 as SASEGT. The CDR3 covers 14 residues. The CDR3 DNA follows: TGTGCCAGCAGTGAACAGGGGAGCAATCAGCCCCAGCATTTT. Its protein product is CASSEQGSNQPQHF.

This chain uses TRBV11-1 with TRBJ2-7; 8 bases line up with TRBD2. Germline CDR1 SGHAT, CDR2 FQDESV (reference sequence). The CDR3 spans 16 residues. V shed 4 bases and J 0 bases; nucleotides not matched to a gene: 8. The CDR3 spells CASSSGVAGFSYEQYF. The CDR3 coding sequence is TGTGCCAGCAGCTCCGGAGTAGCGGGGTTCTCCTACGAGCAGTACTTC.

This clone was seen a handful of times. This chain's CDR3 is CASSGTGALSSGNTIYF. The CDR3 bases are TGTGCCAGTAGTGGGACCGGGGCCTTGAGCTCTGGAAACACCATATATTTT. This chain links TRBV19 with TRBJ1-3, with D possibly being TRBD1 (5 bases). The CDR3 is 17 residues long. The V end lost 5 bases, the J end lost 0 bases, and 17 bases lay between the germline ends. Per the germline V gene, CDR1 is LNHDA and CDR2 is SQIVND (reference sequence).

The table lists this clone with a few counts. The chain joins TRBV6-5 to TRBJ2-7; 8 bases map to TRBD1. The germline CDR1 and CDR2 sequences are MNHEY and SVGAGI. CDR3 length: 11 residues. Losses at the gene ends were 1 base for V and 12 bases for J; bases not matched to a gene: 2. This CDR3 reads CASSYWTGMYF. CDR3 in DNA: TGTGCCAGCAGTTACTGGACAGGGATGTACTTC.

Here the CDR3 DNA reads TGTGCCAGCAGCCCTGGACAGGGTGAGGGGGAGACCCAGTACTTC. It translates to CASSPGQGEGETQYF. The chain has TRBV7-9 and TRBJ2-5, with 8 bases matching TRBD1. Germline CDR1 SEHNR, CDR2 FQNEAQ (reference sequence). The CDR3 runs 15 residues. V lost 5 bases and J lost 5; bases outside the gene matches: 10.

Worth noting for this clone: One end of the junction does not line up with germline, which may come from a read error. This sequence joins TRBV27 and TRBJ2-5, with 8 positions matching TRBD2. The CDR3 extends over 15 amino acids. Germline CDR1 MNHEY, CDR2 SMNVEV (reference sequence). CDR3 region: CASSDGGGGQGTQYF. CDR3 DNA: TGTGCCAGCAGTGACGGTGGCGGGGGGCAAGGGACCCAGTACTTC.

The gene calls are TRBV10-3 and TRBJ2-6, with no clear D. V was pared by 4 bases and J by 4 bases, with 11 bases between. Germline V gene lookup returns CDR1 ENHRY and CDR2 SYGVKD. The length of the CDR3 is 15 residues. The CDR3 DNA follows: TGTGCCATCAGTGGTACCGTTAGCGGGGCCAACGTCCTGACTTTC. Residues: CAISGTVSGANVLTF.

This rearrangement joins TRBV19 to TRBJ2-2, with D maybe TRBD2 (6 bases). V was clipped by 4 bases and J by 6 bases, with 18 bases between them. The CDR3 is made up of 16 amino acids. Germline assignment: CDR1 LNHDA and CDR2 SQIVND (reference sequence). The CDR3 DNA sequence: TGTGCCAGTAGTACACGGGGAGGTCGAGCCTCCGGGGAGCTGTTTTTT. Protein: CASSTRGGRASGELFF.

The V and J genes are TRBV5-1 and TRBJ2-1; possibly TRBD2 for D (5 bases). CDR3 length: 15 amino acids. Trimming removed 1 base from V and 1 base from J, with 9 bases in between. Germline CDR1 SGHRS, CDR2 YFSETQ. This CDR3 is CASSLRSGSYNEQFF. The CDR3 bases are TGCGCCAGCAGCTTGAGGTCGGGGTCCTACAATGAGCAGTTCTTC.